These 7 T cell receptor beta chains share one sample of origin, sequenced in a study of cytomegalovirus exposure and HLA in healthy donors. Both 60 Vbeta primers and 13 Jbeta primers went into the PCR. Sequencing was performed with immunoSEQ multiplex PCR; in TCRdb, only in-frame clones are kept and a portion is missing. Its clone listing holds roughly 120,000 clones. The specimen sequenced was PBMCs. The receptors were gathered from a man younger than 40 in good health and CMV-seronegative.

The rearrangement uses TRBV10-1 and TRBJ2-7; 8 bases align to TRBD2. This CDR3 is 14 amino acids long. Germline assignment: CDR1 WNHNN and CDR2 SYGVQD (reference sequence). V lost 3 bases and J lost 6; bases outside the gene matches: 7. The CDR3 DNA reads TGCGCCAGCAGTGACAGCGGGAGTGGTAGCGAGCAGTACTTC. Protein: CASSDSGSGSEQYF.

For the CDR3, the DNA is TGTGCCAGCAGCCCGGGCAGGGGACAGGCTAACTATGGCTACACCTTC. Amino acid sequence: CASSPGRGQANYGYTF. V gene TRBV14 combines with J gene TRBJ1-2, with 8 positions matching TRBD1. The V and J ends lost 4 bases and 0 bases, in that order; junction bases with no gene match: 7. The germline V gene has CDR1 SGHDN and CDR2 FVKESK. This CDR3 region has 16 residues.

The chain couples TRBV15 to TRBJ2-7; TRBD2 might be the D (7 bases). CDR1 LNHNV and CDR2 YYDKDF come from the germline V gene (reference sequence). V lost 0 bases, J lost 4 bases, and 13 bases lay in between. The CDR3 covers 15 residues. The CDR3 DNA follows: TGTGCCACCAGCAGAGATGGGGGGGCACTGTACGAGCAGTACTTC. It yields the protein CATSRDGGALYEQYF.

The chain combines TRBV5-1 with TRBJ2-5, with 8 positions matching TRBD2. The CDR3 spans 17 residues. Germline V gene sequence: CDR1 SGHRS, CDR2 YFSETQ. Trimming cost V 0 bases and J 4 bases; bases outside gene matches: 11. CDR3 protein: CASSLVAGGSRRETQYF. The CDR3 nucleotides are TGCGCCAGCAGCTTGGTTGCGGGAGGAAGTAGGAGAGAGACCCAGTACTTC.

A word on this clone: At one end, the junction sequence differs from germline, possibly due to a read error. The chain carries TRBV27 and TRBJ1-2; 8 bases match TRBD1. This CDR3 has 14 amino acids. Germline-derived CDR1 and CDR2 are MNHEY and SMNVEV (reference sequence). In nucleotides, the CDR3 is TGTGCCGGCAGAACGGACAGGGCCTCTCATGGCTACACCTTC. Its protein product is CAGRTDRASHGYTF.

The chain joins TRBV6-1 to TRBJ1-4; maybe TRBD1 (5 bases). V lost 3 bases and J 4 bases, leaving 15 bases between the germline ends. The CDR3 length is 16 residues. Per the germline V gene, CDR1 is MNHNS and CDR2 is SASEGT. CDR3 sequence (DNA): TGTGCCAGCAGTGATGGATTGGAGACAGATAATGAAAAACTGTTTTTT. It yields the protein CASSDGLETDNEKLFF.

CDR3 region: CASSVGLAGGDGELFF. The CDR3 coding sequence is TGCGCCAGCAGCGTGGGACTAGCGGGAGGAGACGGGGAGCTGTTTTTT. The rearrangement uses TRBV5-1 and TRBJ2-2, with 15 bases aligning to TRBD2. The CDR3 runs to 16 residues. Trimming cost V 4 bases and J 7 bases; bases outside gene matches: 5. Germline CDR1 and CDR2: SGHRS and YFSETQ.